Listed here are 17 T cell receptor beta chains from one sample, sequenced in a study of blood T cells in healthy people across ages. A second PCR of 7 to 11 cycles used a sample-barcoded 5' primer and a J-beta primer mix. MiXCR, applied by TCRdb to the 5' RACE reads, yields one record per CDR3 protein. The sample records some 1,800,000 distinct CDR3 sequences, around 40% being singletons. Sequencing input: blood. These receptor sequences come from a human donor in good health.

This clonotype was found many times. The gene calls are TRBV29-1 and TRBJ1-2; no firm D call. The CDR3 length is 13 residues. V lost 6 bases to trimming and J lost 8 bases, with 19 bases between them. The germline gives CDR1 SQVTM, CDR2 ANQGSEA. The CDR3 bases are TGCAGCGTGGAACAAGGCATCGCCAACGGCTACACCTTC. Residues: CSVEQGIANGYTF.

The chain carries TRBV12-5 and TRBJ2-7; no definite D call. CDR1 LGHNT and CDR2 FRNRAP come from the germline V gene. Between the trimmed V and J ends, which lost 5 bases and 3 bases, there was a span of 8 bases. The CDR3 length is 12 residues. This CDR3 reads CASGPGVYEQYF. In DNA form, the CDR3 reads TGTGCTAGTGGTCCTGGGGTCTACGAGCAGTACTTC.

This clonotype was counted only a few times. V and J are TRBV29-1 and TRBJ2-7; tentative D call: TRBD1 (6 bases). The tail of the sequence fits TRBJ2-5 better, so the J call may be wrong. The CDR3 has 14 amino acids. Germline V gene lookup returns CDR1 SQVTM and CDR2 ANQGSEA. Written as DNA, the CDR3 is TGCAGCGTTGACGATAGGACAGCCCAAGAGACCCAGTACTTC. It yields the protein CSVDDRTAQETQYF.

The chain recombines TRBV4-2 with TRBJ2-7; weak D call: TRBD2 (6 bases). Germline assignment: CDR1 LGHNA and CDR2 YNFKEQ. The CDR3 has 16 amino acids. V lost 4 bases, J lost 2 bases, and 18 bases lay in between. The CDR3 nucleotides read TGTGCCAGCAGCCTAAAGGGAGGCCATCAGACCTACGAGCAGTACTTC. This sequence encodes CASSLKGGHQTYEQYF.

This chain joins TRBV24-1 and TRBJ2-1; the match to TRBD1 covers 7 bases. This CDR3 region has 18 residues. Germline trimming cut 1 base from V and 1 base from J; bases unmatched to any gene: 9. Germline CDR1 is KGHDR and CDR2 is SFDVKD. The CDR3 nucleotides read TGTGCCACCAGTGATTTAAGAACAGGGGATCCTTCCTACAATGAGCAGTTCTTC. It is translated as CATSDLRTGDPSYNEQFF.

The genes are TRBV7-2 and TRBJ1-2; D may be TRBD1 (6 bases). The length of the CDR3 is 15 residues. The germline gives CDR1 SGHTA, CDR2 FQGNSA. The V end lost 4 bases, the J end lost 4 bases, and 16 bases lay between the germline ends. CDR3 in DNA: TGTGCCAGCAGCTCAAAAAGGGGGAGTGGCTATGGCTACACCTTC. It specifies CASSSKRGSGYGYTF. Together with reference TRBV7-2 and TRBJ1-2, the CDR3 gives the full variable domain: GAGVSQSPSNKVTEKGKDVELRCDPISGHTALYWYRQSLGQGLEFLIYFQGNSAPDKSGLPSDRFSAERTGGSVSTLTIQRTQQEDSAVYLCASSSKRGSGYGYTFGSGTRLTVV.

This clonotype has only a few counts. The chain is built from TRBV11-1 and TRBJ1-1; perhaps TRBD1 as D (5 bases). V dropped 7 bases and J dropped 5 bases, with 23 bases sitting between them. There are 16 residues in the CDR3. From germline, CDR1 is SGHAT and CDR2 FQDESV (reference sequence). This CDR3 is CASTRGSTLEVTEAFF. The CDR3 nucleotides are TGTGCCAGCACCCGGGGGTCCACACTGGAAGTGACTGAAGCTTTCTTT. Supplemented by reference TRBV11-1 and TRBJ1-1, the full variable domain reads EAEVAQSPRYKITEKSQAVAFWCDPISGHATLYWYRQILGQGPELLVQFQDESVVDDSQLPKDRFSAERLKGVDSTLKIQPAELGDSAMYLCASTRGSTLEVTEAFFGQGTRLTVV.

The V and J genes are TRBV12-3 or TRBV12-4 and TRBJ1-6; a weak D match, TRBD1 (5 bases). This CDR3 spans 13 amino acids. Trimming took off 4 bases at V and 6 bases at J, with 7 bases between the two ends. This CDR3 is CASSWDLNSPLHF. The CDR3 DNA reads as TGTGCCAGCAGTTGGGACCTTAATTCACCCCTCCACTTT.

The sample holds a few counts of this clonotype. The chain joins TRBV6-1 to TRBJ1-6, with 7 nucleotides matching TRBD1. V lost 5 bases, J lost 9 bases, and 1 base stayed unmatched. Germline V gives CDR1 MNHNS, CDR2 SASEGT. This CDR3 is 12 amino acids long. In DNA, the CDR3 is TGTGCCAGCAGTAGGGGGCCTTCACCCCTCCACTTT. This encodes CASSRGPSPLHF.

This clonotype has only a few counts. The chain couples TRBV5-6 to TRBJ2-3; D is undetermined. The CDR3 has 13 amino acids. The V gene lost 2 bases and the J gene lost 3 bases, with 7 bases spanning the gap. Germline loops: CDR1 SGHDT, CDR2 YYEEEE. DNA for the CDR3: TGTGCCAGCAGCTTCGAACTTACAGATACGCAGTATTTT. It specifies CASSFELTDTQYF.

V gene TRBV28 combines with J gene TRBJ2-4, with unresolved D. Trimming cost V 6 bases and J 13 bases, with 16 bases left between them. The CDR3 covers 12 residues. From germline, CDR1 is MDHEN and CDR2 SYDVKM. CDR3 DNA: TGTGCCAGCAGCTCTCCTCGTCTCGGACAGTACTTC. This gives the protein CASSSPRLGQYF.

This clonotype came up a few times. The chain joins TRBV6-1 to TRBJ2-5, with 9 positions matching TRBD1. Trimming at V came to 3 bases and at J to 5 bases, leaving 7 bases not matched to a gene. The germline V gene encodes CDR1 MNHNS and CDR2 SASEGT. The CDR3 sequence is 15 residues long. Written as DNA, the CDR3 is TGTGCCAGCAGTGATACAGGGGGCTATGGGGAGACCCAGTACTTC. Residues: CASSDTGGYGETQYF.

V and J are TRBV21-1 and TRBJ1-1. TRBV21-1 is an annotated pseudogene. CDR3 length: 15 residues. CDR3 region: CASSKVRTRYLKAFF. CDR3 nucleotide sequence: TGTGCCAGCAGCAAAGTGAGAACCAGGTACTTAAAAGCTTTCTTT.

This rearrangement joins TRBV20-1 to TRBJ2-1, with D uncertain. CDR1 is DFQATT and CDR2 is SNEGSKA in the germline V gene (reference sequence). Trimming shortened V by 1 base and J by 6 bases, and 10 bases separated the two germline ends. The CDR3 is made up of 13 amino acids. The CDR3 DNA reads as TGCAGTGCTAGAGCGGACCTAGGCAATGAGCAGTTCTTC. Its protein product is CSARADLGNEQFF.

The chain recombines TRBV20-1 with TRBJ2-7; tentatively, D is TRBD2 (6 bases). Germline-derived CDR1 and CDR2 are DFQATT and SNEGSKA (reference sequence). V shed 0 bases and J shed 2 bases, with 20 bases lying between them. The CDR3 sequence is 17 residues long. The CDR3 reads CSARDRYDAGSTYEQYF. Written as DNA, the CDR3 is TGCAGTGCTAGAGATAGATACGATGCGGGGTCAACCTACGAGCAGTACTTC.

The CDR3 region is CSAGGSGSYGYTF. The DNA of the CDR3 is TGCAGTGCTGGAGGCTCAGGGAGCTATGGCTACACCTTC. This sequence joins TRBV20-1 and TRBJ1-2, with D perhaps matching TRBD1 (5 bases). Germline values: CDR1 DFQATT, CDR2 SNEGSKA (reference sequence). The V end was cut by 5 bases, the J end by 4 bases, with 14 bases between. The CDR3 runs 13 residues.

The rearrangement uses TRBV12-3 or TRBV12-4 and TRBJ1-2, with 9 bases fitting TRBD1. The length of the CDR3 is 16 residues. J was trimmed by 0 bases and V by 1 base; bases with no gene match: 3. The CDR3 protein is CASSLGGQGTNYGYTF. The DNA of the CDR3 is TGTGCCAGCAGTTTAGGGGGACAGGGAACTAACTATGGCTACACCTTC.